This T cell receptor (beta chain) was recorded in a study of tissue T cells after allogeneic stem cell transplantation. General study findings and limits: In patients and mice, blood and spleen missed much of tissue repertoire.

Points on this clone: The antigen remains undetermined.

This CDR3 has 16 amino acids. Unmatched junction bases numbered 12, after V lost 0 bases and J lost 10 bases. In germline, CDR1 is SGHRS, CDR2 YFSETQ. This table comes from immunoSEQ multiplex PCR, and its TCRdb copy is limited to in-frame clones, with some not included. This table holds tens of thousands of clones, 80% to 95% found once. The V and J genes are TRBV5-1 and TRBJ2-1; 8 bases agree with TRBD2. Sequenced here: blood, sampled before transplantation. This sequence was found in a woman aged 35 to 70 who later had graft-versus-host disease after an allogeneic stem cell transplant. The CDR3 DNA reads TGCGCCAGCAGCTTGGCTGCGGGAGGCCCTGGAGGGGAGCAGTTCTTC. Translating it yields CASSLAAGGPGGEQFF.